This record covers a single TCR beta chain. The antigen is undetermined. The sample is drawn from a study of shared clonotypes between healthy human individuals. The study's findings and limits: The authors expected sequencing depth to affect clonotype sharing among donors.

In the original analysis: ImmunoSEQ supplied junction-only sequences lacking quality scores, so filtering was different. The data were produced by immunoSEQ multiplex PCR, yet TCRdb's version contains in-frame clones alone and is incomplete. The V and J calls and clone size come from that table; D and trimming were worked out from the DNA. The table lists about 2.3 million clones, 85% to 95% of them singletons. Losses at the gene ends were 6 bases for V and 5 bases for J; bases not matched to a gene: 8. The CDR3 spans 15 residues. CDR1 is WSHSY, CDR2 SAAADI, per germline. Division of CD4+ cells produced a CD45RA+ naive subset and a CD45RA-negative memory subset.

The rearrangement joins TRBV10-2 to TRBJ2-5; 11 bases fit TRBD2. The TCR was taken from a man younger than 35 in good health. Some clones in this sample may be carry-over from other donors' samples. The sequencing input was naive CD4+ T cells from PBMCs. Subset indicated: CD45RA+ positively selected. CDR3 DNA sequence: TGCGCCAGCAGCCTAGCGGGAGGTACCGGGGAGACCCAGTACTTC. Its protein is CASSLAGGTGETQYF.